Listed below are T cell receptor beta chains from one sample, sequenced in a study of chemoradiotherapy in HPV16-positive cancers. The table came from immunoSEQ multiplex PCR; TCRdb's copy has only in-frame clones and leaves some out. The sample yields fewer than 6,500 clones, about nine tenths seen once. The sequencing here drew on blood, taken from a patient who underwent chemoradiotherapy. The receptors originated from a human donor with HPV-associated anogenital cancer. The CDR3 runs from the conserved cysteine through the conserved F or W. A D gene is named only where the DNA matches it firmly. Clone sizes are given selectively: once, few, many, or a class where the clone is expanded.

v_call,clone_size,j_call,d_call,cdr3_nt,cdr3_aa
TRBV6-5,.,TRBJ1-1,TRBD1,TGTGCCAGCAAAGTCAGGGGGTACACTGAAGCTTTCTTT,CASKVRGYTEAFF
TRBV27,.,TRBJ2-7,TRBD1,TGTGCCAGCAGTTTATCGATTGGGACAGACATTTACGAGCAGTACTTC,CASSLSIGTDIYEQYF
TRBV11-3,.,TRBJ2-4,TRBD1,TGTGCCAGCAGCCCCCGGGACAGGGCCAAAAACATTCAGTACTTC,CASSPRDRAKNIQYF
TRBV6-1,.,TRBJ1-1,TRBD1,TGTGCCAGCACGATAGGACAGGCCAACACTGAAGCTTTCTTT,CASTIGQANTEAFF
TRBV7-7,.,TRBJ2-1,TRBD1,TGTGCCAGCAGCCCGGACAGGGGCGCGGAGGAGCAGTTCTTC,CASSPDRGAEEQFF
TRBV4-3,.,TRBJ1-1,TRBD1,TGCGCCAGCAGCCAAGATGCAGGGGGCCCTGAAGCTTTCTTT,CASSQDAGGPEAFF
TRBV19,once,TRBJ2-7,.,TGTGCCAGTAGTATAGCCCAGACTAGTTCCCACGAGCAGTACTTC,CASSIAQTSSHEQYF
TRBV5-5,.,TRBJ1-2,TRBD1,TGTGCCAGCAGCTCGGGGGACAGGGTTTATGGCTACACCTTC,CASSSGDRVYGYTF
TRBV7-7,.,TRBJ2-1,.,TGTGCTAGCAGCTTATTCGGCGGCAATGAGCAGTTCTTC,CASSLFGGNEQFF
TRBV7-9,.,TRBJ1-4,TRBD1,TGTGCCAGCAGCTCCTTTGGGGACAGGACTAATGAAAAACTGTTTTTT,CASSSFGDRTNEKLFF
TRBV7-7,.,TRBJ2-5,TRBD2,TGTGCCAGCAGTTCTAGCGGGGGGGCGCGAGAGACCCAGTACTTC,CASSSSGGARETQYF
TRBV19,.,TRBJ1-4,.,TGTGCCAGTCTCGAAGGGACGGCTGGGAATGAAAAACTGTTTTTT,CASLEGTAGNEKLFF
TRBV6-1,.,TRBJ2-1,.,TGTGCCAGCAGTCGATCTAGTTCCTACAATGAGCAGTTCTTC,CASSRSSSYNEQFF
TRBV28,.,TRBJ1-5,.,TGTGCCAGCAGTCCTCAGGGTTCAGGGCCCCAGCATTTT,CASSPQGSGPQHF
TRBV5-8,.,TRBJ2-2,.,TGTGCCAGCAGCTCCTTCCGGGGAGAAATCGGGGAGCTGTTTTTT,CASSSFRGEIGELFF
TRBV7-9,few,TRBJ2-7,TRBD2,TGTGCCAGCACGGCGTCTAGCGGGGGCGAGCAGTACTTC,CASTASSGGEQYF
TRBV6-5,.,TRBJ1-2,.,TGTGCCAGCAGCCAAACGGGGGGCGGTAAGGGCTACACCTTC,CASSQTGGGKGYTF
TRBV7-2,.,TRBJ2-4,.,TGTGCCAGCAGCGCGCAACTCGGGCTGCTCAAAAACATTCAGTACTTC,CASSAQLGLLKNIQYF
TRBV7-2,.,TRBJ2-3,.,TGTGCCAGCAGCCCAATCAAGGGAGGAGACACGCAGTATTTT,CASSPIKGGDTQYF
TRBV5-1,.,TRBJ1-1,.,TGCGCCAGCAGCTTGGCGGGAGTCTTGAACACTGAAGCTTTCTTT,CASSLAGVLNTEAFF
TRBV15,.,TRBJ2-1,.,TGTGCCGCGGGCTCCTACAATGAGCAGTTCTTC,CAAGSYNEQFF
TRBV7-2,once,TRBJ2-1,TRBD2,TGTGCCAGCAGCTTATTTACTAGCGGGATGGGGAATGAGCAGTTCTTC,CASSLFTSGMGNEQFF
TRBV4-3,.,TRBJ2-1,TRBD2,TGCGCCAGCAGCCAAGTAGCGGGAGCAGGCAAAAATAAGCAGTTCTTC,CASSQVAGAGKNKQFF
TRBV7-2,.,TRBJ2-7,TRBD2,TGTGCCAGCAGCTTAGTGACTAGCGGCCAATACGAGCAGTACTTC,CASSLVTSGQYEQYF
TRBV5-4,.,TRBJ1-2,.,TGTGCCAGCAGCTTGTATAGTGTTCGGGGGGCGCGGTATGGCTACACCTTC,CASSLYSVRGARYGYTF
TRBV5-5,.,TRBJ2-5,TRBD2,TGTGCCAGCAGCTCGACTAGCGGGGGGCCAGGGACCCAGTACTTC,CASSSTSGGPGTQYF
TRBV2,.,TRBJ2-1,.,TGTGCCAGCTCTGGGACTCAGCAGTTCTTC,CASSGTQQFF
TRBV9,.,TRBJ2-7,TRBD1,TGTGCCAGCAGCGTCCTGACAGGGCCTTCCTACGAGCAGTACTTC,CASSVLTGPSYEQYF
TRBV9,.,TRBJ2-3,TRBD2,TGTGCCAGCAGCGTAGCCCCTAGCGGGGGAAGCACAGATACGCAGTATTTT,CASSVAPSGGSTDTQYF
TRBV29-1,.,TRBJ1-1,.,TGCAGCGTTCAGCATGATGTGTTTAACACTGAAGCTTTCTTT,CSVQHDVFNTEAFF
TRBV6-5,.,TRBJ1-1,TRBD1,TGTGCCAGCAATAAACAGGGGGCAACTGAAGCTTTCTTT,CASNKQGATEAFF
TRBV7-6,.,TRBJ2-7,.,TGTGCCAGCAGCCCTGGTGGGGTCTACGAGCAGTACTTC,CASSPGGVYEQYF
TRBV5-1,.,TRBJ2-1,TRBD2,TGCGCCAGCAGGTCTGCGGGGGGGCCCTACAATGAGCAGTTCTTC,CASRSAGGPYNEQFF
TRBV19,.,TRBJ2-3,.,TGTGCCAGTAGTATAGCGACTTTCACAGATACGCAGTATTTT,CASSIATFTDTQYF
TRBV28,.,TRBJ2-7,TRBD2,TGTGCCAGCAGTCCCCCGCTAGCGGGAGGGCCGGGGGAGCAGTACTTC,CASSPPLAGGPGEQYF
TRBV7-2,.,TRBJ2-5,.,TGTGCCAGCAGCCTAGCCAGGGTTGGTCCCCAGTACTTC,CASSLARVGPQYF
TRBV20-1,.,TRBJ1-6,.,TGCAGTCTAGTACAGAATTCACCCCTCCACTTT,CSLVQNSPLHF
TRBV7-2,.,TRBJ2-7,.,TGTGCCAGCAGCTTGGTCCTCTTCGAGCAGTACTTC,CASSLVLFEQYF